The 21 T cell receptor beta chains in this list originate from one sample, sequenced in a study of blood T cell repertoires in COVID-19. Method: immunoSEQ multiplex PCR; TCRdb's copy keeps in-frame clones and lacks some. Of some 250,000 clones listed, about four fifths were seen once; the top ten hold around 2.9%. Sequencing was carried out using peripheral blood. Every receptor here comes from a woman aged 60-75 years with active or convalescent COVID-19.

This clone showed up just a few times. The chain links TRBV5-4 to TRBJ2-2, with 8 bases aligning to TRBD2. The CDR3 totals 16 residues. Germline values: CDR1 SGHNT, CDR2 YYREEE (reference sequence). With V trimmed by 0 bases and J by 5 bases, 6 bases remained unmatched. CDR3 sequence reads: CASSLGSGGSTGELFF. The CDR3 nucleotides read TGTGCCAGCAGCTTGGGCAGCGGGGGTTCAACCGGGGAGCTGTTTTTT.

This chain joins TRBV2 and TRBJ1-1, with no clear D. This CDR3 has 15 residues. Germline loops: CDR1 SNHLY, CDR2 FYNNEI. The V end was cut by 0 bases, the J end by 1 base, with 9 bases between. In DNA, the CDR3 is TGTGCCAGCAGTGAAGCCATGGGCTGGAACACTGAAGCTTTCTTT. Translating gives CASSEAMGWNTEAFF. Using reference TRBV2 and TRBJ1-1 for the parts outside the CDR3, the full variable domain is EPEVTQTPSHQVTQMGQEVILRCVPISNHLYFYWYRQILGQKVEFLVSFYNNEISEKSEIFDDQFSVERPDGSNFTLKIRSTKLEDSAMYFCASSEAMGWNTEAFFGQGTRLTVV.

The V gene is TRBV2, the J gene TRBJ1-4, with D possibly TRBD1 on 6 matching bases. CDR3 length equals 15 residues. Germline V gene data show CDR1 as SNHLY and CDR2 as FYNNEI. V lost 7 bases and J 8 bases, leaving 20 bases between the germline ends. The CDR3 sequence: CASTPLGGRREKLFF. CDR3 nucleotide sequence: TGTGCCAGCACCCCTTTGGGGGGGCGACGGGAAAAACTGTTTTTT.

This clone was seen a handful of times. CDR3 in DNA: TGTGCCAGCAGCTTGGGAGCGGGGAGGGATGGTCAGCCCCAGCATTTT. This codes for CASSLGAGRDGQPQHF. The V and J genes are TRBV7-2 and TRBJ1-5; D not resolved. Per the germline V gene, CDR1 is SGHTA and CDR2 is FQGNSA. V gave up 3 bases and J gave up 6 bases, with 18 bases separating them. This CDR3 is 16 amino acids long.

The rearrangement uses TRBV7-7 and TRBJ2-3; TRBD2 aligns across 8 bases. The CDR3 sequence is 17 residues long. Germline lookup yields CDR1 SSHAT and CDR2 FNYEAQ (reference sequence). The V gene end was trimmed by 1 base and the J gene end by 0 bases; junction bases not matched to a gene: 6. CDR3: CASSLGGSGVSTDTQYF. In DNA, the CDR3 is TGTGCCAGCAGCTTAGGGGGTAGCGGGGTAAGCACAGATACGCAGTATTTT.

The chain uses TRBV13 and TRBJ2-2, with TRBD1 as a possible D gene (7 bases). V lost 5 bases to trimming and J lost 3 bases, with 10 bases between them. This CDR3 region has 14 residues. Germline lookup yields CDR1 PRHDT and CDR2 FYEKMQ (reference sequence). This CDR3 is CASSPGGYTGELFF. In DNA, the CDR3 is TGTGCCAGCAGCCCAGGGGGGTACACCGGGGAGCTGTTTTTT.

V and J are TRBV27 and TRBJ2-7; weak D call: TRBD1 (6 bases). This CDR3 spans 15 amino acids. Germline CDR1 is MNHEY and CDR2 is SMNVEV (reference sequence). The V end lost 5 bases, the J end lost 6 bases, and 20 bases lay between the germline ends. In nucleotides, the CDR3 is TGTGCCAGCAGTGCCCTAAACCAACAGGGCGTCGAGCAGTACTTC. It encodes CASSALNQQGVEQYF.

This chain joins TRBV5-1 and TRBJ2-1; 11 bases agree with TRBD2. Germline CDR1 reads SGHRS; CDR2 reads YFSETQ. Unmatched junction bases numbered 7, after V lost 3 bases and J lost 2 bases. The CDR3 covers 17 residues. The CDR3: CASSSSSLAGAYNEQFF. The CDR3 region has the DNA TGCGCCAGCAGCTCCTCCTCACTAGCGGGGGCCTACAATGAGCAGTTCTTC.

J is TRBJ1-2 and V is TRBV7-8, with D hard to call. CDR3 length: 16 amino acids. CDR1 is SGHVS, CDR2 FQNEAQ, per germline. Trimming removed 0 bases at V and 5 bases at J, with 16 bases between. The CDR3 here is CASSLAGRRLGYGYTF. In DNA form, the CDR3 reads TGTGCCAGCAGCTTAGCCGGCAGGAGGCTTGGATATGGCTACACCTTC.

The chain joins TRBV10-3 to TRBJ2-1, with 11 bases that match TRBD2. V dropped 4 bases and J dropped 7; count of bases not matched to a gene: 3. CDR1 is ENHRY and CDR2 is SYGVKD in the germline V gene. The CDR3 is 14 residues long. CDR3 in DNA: TGTGCCATCAGTGGACTAGCGGGGTATAATGAGCAGTTCTTC. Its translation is CAISGLAGYNEQFF.

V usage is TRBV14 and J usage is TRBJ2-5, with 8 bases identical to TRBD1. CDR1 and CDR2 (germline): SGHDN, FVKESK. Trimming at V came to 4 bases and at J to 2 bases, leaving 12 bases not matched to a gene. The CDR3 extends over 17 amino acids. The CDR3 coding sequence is TGTGCCAGCAGCCGGAGACAGGGGACCCTTGGGCAAGAGACCCAGTACTTC. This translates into CASSRRQGTLGQETQYF.

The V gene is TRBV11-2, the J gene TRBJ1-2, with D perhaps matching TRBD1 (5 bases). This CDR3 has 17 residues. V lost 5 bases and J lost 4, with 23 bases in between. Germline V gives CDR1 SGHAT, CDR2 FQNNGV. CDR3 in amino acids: CASSPQPLTGGGYGYTF. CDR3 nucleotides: TGTGCCAGCAGCCCCCAGCCTCTAACGGGGGGGGGCTATGGCTACACCTTC.

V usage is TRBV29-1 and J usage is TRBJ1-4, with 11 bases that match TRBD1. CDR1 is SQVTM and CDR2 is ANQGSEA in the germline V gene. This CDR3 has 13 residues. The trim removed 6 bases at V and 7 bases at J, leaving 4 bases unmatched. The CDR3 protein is CSVEDRGLEKLFF. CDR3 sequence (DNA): TGCAGCGTCGAGGACAGGGGGCTTGAAAAACTGTTTTTT.

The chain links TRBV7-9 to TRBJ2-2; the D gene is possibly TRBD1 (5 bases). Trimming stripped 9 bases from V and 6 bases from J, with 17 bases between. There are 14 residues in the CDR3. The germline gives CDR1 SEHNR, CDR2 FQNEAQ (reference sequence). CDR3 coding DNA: TGTGCCAGAGGCAGGGCAGGCGAACCCGGGGAGCTGTTTTTT. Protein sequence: CARGRAGEPGELFF.

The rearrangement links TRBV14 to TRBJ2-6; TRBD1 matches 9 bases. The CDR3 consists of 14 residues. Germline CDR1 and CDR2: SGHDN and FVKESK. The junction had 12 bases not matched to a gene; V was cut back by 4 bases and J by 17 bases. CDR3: CASSRGQGRLGMTF. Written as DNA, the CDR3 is TGTGCCAGCAGCCGCGGACAGGGGAGGCTCGGCATGACTTTC.

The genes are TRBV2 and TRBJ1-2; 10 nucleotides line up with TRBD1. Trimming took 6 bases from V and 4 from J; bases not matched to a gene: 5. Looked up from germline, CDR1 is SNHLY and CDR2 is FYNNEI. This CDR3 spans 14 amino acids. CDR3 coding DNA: TGTGCCAGCAGGGCGGGACAGGGGCCCTATGGCTACACCTTC. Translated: CASRAGQGPYGYTF.

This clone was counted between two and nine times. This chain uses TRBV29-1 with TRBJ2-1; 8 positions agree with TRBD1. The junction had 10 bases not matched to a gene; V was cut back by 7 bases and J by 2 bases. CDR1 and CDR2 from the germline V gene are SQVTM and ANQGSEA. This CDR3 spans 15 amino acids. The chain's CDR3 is CSARPGQATYNEQFF. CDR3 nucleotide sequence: TGCAGCGCCCGACCGGGACAGGCGACCTACAATGAGCAGTTCTTC.

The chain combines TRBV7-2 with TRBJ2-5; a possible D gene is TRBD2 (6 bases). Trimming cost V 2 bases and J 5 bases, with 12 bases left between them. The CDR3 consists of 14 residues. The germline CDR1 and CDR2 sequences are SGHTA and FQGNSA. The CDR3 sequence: CASSLSLAGETQYF. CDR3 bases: TGTGCCAGCAGCTTATCCCTCGCGGGGGAGACCCAGTACTTC.

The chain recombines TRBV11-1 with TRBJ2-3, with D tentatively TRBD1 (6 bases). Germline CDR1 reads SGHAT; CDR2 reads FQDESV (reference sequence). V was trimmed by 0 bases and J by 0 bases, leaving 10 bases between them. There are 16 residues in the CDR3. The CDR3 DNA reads TGTGCCAGCAGCTTAGCCCCAGGGGCAAGCACAGATACGCAGTATTTT. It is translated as CASSLAPGASTDTQYF.

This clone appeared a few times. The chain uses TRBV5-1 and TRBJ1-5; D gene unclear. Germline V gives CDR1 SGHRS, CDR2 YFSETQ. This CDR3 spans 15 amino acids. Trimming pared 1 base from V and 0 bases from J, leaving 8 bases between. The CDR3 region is CASSLNGNSNQPQHF. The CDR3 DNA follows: TGCGCCAGCAGCTTGAACGGGAATAGCAATCAGCCCCAGCATTTT.

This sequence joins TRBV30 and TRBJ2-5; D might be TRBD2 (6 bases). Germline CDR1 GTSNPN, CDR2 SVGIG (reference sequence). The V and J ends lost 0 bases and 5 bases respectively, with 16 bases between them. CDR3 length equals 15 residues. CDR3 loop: CAWSVAGQLQETQYF. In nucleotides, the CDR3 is TGTGCCTGGAGTGTGGCGGGGCAACTCCAGGAGACCCAGTACTTC.